The 21 T cell receptor beta chains below were found in one sample sequenced in a study of blood T cell repertoires in COVID-19. Generated by immunoSEQ multiplex PCR, the TCRdb table keeps only in-frame clones and is missing some. The data contain approximately 200,000 clones, around 91% of them singletons. The sequenced sample was PBMCs or T cells enriched from blood (not recorded which). The receptors shown here come from a woman between 18 and 30 years old in a cohort exposed to, infected with or recovered from COVID-19 (not recorded which).

This clone came up a few times. The genes are TRBV7-3 and TRBJ2-7; 10 bases line up with TRBD1. The V segment lost 2 bases and the J segment 4 bases; nucleotides outside the gene matches: 5. The CDR3 loop spans 15 amino acids. Looked up from germline, CDR1 is SGHTA and CDR2 is FQGTGA. CDR3 residues: CASSLETGQGYEQYF. CDR3 nucleotide sequence: TGTGCCAGCAGCTTAGAAACGGGACAGGGGTACGAGCAGTACTTC.

The V call is TRBV5-6, the J call TRBJ2-5; 13 bases are a match to TRBD2. Germline trimming cut 4 bases from V and 5 bases from J; bases unmatched to any gene: 5. The CDR3 extends over 15 amino acids. Per the germline V gene, CDR1 is SGHDT and CDR2 is YYEEEE. The CDR3 nucleotides are TGTGCCAGCAGCCGACTAGCGGGAGGCCGGGAGACCCAGTACTTC. Its protein product is CASSRLAGGRETQYF.

The rearrangement uses TRBV5-1 and TRBJ2-5, with 10 bases aligning to TRBD2. The germline V gene encodes CDR1 SGHRS and CDR2 YFSETQ. CDR3 length: 16 amino acids. Trimming removed 0 bases from V and 0 bases from J; junction bases left unmatched: 2. For the CDR3, the DNA is TGCGCCAGCAGCTTGGGAGCGGGGGGGTACCAAGAGACCCAGTACTTC. Its protein product is CASSLGAGGYQETQYF.

The rearrangement links TRBV2 to TRBJ1-1, with TRBD1 as a possible D gene (5 bases). This CDR3 has 14 residues. Trimming shortened V by 10 bases and J by 2 bases, and 17 bases separated the two germline ends. Germline lookup yields CDR1 SNHLY and CDR2 FYNNEI. In DNA form, the CDR3 reads TGTGCCAACGGGGGAGGCAGGGCTAACACTGAAGCTTTCTTT. Translating gives CANGGGRANTEAFF.

The chain employs TRBV7-9 and TRBJ2-1; TRBD1 is a possible D gene (6 bases). The germline gives CDR1 SEHNR, CDR2 FQNEAQ (reference sequence). The V and J ends lost 8 bases and 0 bases respectively, with 11 bases between them. CDR3 length: 14 residues. The CDR3: CASGRDNSYNEQFF. DNA of the CDR3: TGTGCCAGCGGACGGGACAACTCCTACAATGAGCAGTTCTTC.

Points on this clone: The junction departs from the called germline gene at one end, perhaps through a read error. The same CDR3 can be traced to other DNA sequences in this sample. The chain has TRBV11-2 and TRBJ2-5; D gene ambiguous. The length of the CDR3 is 12 residues. Per the germline V gene, CDR1 is SGHAT and CDR2 is FQNNGV. The CDR3 here is CASRSPTETQYF. For the CDR3, the DNA is TGCGCCAGCAGATCCCCTACGGAGACCCAGTACTTC.

This clone was recorded only once. V is TRBV2 and J is TRBJ1-3; tentative D call: TRBD1 (6 bases). CDR1 SNHLY and CDR2 FYNNEI come from the germline V gene. The CDR3 contains 15 residues. V was trimmed by 5 bases and J by 0 bases, leaving 11 bases between them. The CDR3 here is CASSPGASSGNTIYF. CDR3 in DNA: TGTGCCAGCAGTCCAGGGGCTTCCTCTGGAAACACCATATATTTT.

This rearrangement joins TRBV27 to TRBJ1-6, with D possibly being TRBD1 (6 bases). The ends were cut back, 6 bases at V and 5 bases at J, with 14 bases in the middle. Germline assignment: CDR1 MNHEY and CDR2 SMNVEV (reference sequence). The CDR3 spans 15 residues. Written as DNA, the CDR3 is TGTGCCAGCAGGATTAGGACAGACAATAATTCACCCCTCCACTTT. Its protein product is CASRIRTDNNSPLHF.

The rearrangement links TRBV18 to TRBJ2-7; 9 bases fit TRBD2. In germline, CDR1 is KGHSH, CDR2 LQKENI. The CDR3 runs 19 residues. V lost 2 bases, J lost 4 bases, and 18 bases stayed unmatched. The CDR3 DNA follows: TGTGCCAGCTCACCAGCCGGCGGCGGGAGGGCCCTGAATTTTTACGAGCAGTACTTC. Protein product: CASSPAGGGRALNFYEQYF.

J is TRBJ1-2 and V is TRBV6-1, with 12 bases identical to TRBD1. CDR3 length: 14 amino acids. Germline V gene lookup returns CDR1 MNHNS and CDR2 SASEGT. Trimming at V came to 3 bases and at J to 8 bases, leaving 4 bases not matched to a gene. The CDR3 spells CASSEGQGAQGYTF. The CDR3 bases are TGTGCCAGCAGTGAGGGACAGGGGGCGCAAGGCTACACCTTC.

The chain joins TRBV24-1 to TRBJ2-5; D is unclear. CDR3 length: 14 residues. Germline V gene lookup returns CDR1 KGHDR and CDR2 SFDVKD. Trimming left V 4 bases short and J 5 bases short, with 13 bases between. The CDR3 loop reads CATSEPAQWETQYF. DNA for the CDR3: TGTGCCACCAGTGAGCCCGCCCAGTGGGAGACCCAGTACTTC.

The chain employs TRBV12-3 or TRBV12-4 and TRBJ2-5; no clear D gene. This CDR3 is built from 12 residues. V lost 1 base to trimming and J lost 10 bases, with 10 bases between them. DNA of the CDR3: TGTGCCAGCAGTTTAGGCATGGTCGGCCAGTACTTC. Amino acid sequence: CASSLGMVGQYF.

The V and J genes are TRBV28 and TRBJ1-5; 9 positions agree with TRBD1. CDR3 size: 15 residues. The J segment lost 2 bases and the V segment lost 8 bases, leaving 7 bases of the junction unmatched. Germline V gene data show CDR1 as MDHEN and CDR2 as SYDVKM. For the CDR3, the DNA is TGTGCCAGCGGAAACAGGGGGCTTGGCAATCAGCCCCAGCATTTT. It yields the protein CASGNRGLGNQPQHF.

This clone turned up a few times. The chain uses TRBV5-3 and TRBJ1-5; 7 bases align to TRBD1. TRBV5-3 is an open reading frame whose function is uncertain. V shed 5 bases, J shed 4 bases, and the junction held 3 bases outside the gene matches. The CDR3 is made up of 13 amino acids. Here the CDR3 DNA reads TGTGCCAGAAGTTCGGGACAGAATCAGCCCCAGCATTTT. Its translation: CARSSGQNQPQHF.

The chain joins TRBV4-1 to TRBJ1-1; D not certain. This CDR3 is 13 amino acids long. Per the germline V gene, CDR1 is MGHRA and CDR2 is YSYEKL. Trimming removed 8 bases at V and 1 base at J, with 11 bases between. The chain's CDR3 is CASVRVPNTEAFF. Written as DNA, the CDR3 is TGCGCCAGCGTGCGTGTGCCGAACACTGAAGCTTTCTTT.

This clone was counted a few times. V is TRBV7-9 and J is TRBJ2-1; 8 bases fit TRBD1. The CDR3 contains 14 residues. The junction had 3 bases not matched to a gene; V was cut back by 5 bases and J by 3 bases. Germline CDR1 is SEHNR and CDR2 is FQNEAQ (reference sequence). CDR3 in DNA: TGTGCCAGCAGCCCTGGACAGGGCTACAATGAGCAGTTCTTC. This encodes CASSPGQGYNEQFF.

The chain carries TRBV19 and TRBJ2-1, with 12 bases that match TRBD2. The germline gives CDR1 LNHDA, CDR2 SQIVND (reference sequence). The CDR3 is made up of 15 amino acids. After removal of 1 base from V and 7 bases from J, the junction contained 2 bases not matched to a gene. The CDR3 reads CASSIGTSGVNEQFF. The CDR3 nucleotides read TGTGCCAGTAGTATAGGGACTAGCGGGGTTAATGAGCAGTTCTTC.

The chain joins TRBV27 to TRBJ2-7, with 9 positions matching TRBD2. Per the germline V gene, CDR1 is MNHEY and CDR2 is SMNVEV (reference sequence). After removal of 0 bases from V and 3 bases from J, the junction contained 3 bases not matched to a gene. The CDR3 runs 15 residues. The CDR3 spells CASSLSSSGIYEQYF. CDR3 coding DNA: TGTGCCAGCAGTTTATCCTCTAGCGGGATCTACGAGCAGTACTTC.

The gene calls are TRBV3-1 (or the pseudogene TRBV3-2) and TRBJ1-6; a weak D match, TRBD1 (5 bases). The ends were cut back, 0 bases at V and 6 bases at J, with 9 bases in the middle. The CDR3 sequence is 15 residues long. The germline CDR1 and CDR2 sequences are LGHDT and YNNKEL (reference sequence). The CDR3 protein is CASSQEGGGNSPLHF. As DNA, the CDR3 is TGTGCCAGCAGCCAAGAGGGGGGAGGTAATTCACCCCTCCACTTT.

The chain links TRBV5-6 to TRBJ1-1; no clear D. The CDR3 runs 14 residues. The germline V gene has CDR1 SGHDT and CDR2 YYEEEE. The V end lost 4 bases, the J end lost 8 bases, and 18 bases lay between the germline ends. DNA of the CDR3: TGTGCCAGCAGCCGACCAAACGGGAAAATAGAAGCTTTCTTT. Protein sequence: CASSRPNGKIEAFF.

The chain is built from TRBV27 and TRBJ2-7; unclear D gene. V was shortened by 7 bases and J by 3 bases, with 7 bases between the two germline ends. The germline V gene has CDR1 MNHEY and CDR2 SMNVEV (reference sequence). The CDR3 totals 11 residues. The CDR3 reads CASTFNYEQYF. The CDR3 region has the DNA TGTGCCAGCACTTTTAACTACGAGCAGTACTTC.